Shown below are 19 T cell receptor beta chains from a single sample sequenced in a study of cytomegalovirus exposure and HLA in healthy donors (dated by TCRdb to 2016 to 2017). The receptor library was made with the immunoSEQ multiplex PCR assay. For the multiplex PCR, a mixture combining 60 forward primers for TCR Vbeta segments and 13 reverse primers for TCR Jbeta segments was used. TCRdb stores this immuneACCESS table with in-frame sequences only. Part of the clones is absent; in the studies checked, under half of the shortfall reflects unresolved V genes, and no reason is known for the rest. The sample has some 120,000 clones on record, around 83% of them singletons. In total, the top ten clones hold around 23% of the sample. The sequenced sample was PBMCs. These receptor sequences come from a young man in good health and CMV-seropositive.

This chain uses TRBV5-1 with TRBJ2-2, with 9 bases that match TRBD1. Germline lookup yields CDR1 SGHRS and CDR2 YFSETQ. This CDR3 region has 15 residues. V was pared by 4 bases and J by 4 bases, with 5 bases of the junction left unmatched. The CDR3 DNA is TGCGCCAGCAGCGGGACAGGGTCTGGCACCGGGGAGCTGTTTTTT. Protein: CASSGTGSGTGELFF.

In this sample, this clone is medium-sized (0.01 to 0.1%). The CDR3 loop reads CASSYFNTGELFF. The CDR3 nucleotides read TGCGCCAGCAGTTACTTTAACACCGGGGAGCTGTTTTTT. The chain joins TRBV10-2 to TRBJ2-2; D is ambiguous. There are 13 residues in the CDR3. Trimming left V 5 bases short and J 2 bases short, with 6 bases between. Germline loops: CDR1 WSHSY, CDR2 SAAADI.

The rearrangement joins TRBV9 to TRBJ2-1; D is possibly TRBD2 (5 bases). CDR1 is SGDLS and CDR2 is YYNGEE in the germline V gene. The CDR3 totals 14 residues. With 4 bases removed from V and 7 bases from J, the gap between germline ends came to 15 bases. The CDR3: CASSPVVRRNEQFF. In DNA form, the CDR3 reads TGTGCCAGCAGCCCGGTAGTCCGGAGGAATGAGCAGTTCTTC.

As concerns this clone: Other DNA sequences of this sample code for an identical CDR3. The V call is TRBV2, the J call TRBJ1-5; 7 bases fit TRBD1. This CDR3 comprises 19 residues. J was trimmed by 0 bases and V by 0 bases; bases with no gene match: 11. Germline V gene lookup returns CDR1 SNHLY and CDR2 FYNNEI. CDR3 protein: CASSEAAPGTDNSNQPQHF. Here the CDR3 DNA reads TGTGCCAGCAGTGAAGCGGCCCCCGGGACAGACAATAGCAATCAGCCCCAGCATTTT.

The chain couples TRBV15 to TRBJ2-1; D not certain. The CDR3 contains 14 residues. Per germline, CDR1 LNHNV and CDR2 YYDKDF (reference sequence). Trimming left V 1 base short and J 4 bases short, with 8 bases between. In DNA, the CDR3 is TGTGCCACCAGCAGAGTTGTCCAGTACAATGAGCAGTTCTTC. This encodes CATSRVVQYNEQFF. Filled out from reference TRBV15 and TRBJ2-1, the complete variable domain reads DAMVIQNPRYQVTQFGKPVTLSCSQTLNHNVMYWYQQKSSQAPKLLFHYYDKDFNNEADTPDNFQSRRPNTSFCFLDIRSPGLGDTAMYLCATSRVVQYNEQFFGPGTRLTVL.

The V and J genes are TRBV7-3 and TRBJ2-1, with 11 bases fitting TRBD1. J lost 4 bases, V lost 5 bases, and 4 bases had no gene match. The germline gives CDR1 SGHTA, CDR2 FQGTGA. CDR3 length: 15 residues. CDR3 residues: CASSLDRGLYNEQFF. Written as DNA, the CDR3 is TGTGCCAGCAGCCTGGACAGGGGGCTTTACAATGAGCAGTTCTTC.

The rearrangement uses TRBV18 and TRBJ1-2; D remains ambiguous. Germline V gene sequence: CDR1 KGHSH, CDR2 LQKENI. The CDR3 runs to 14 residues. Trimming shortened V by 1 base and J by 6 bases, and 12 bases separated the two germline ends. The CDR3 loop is CASSPRRGSDGYTF. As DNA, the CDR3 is TGTGCCAGCTCACCACGTAGAGGGAGTGATGGCTACACCTTC.

The CDR3 DNA reads as TGTGCCAGCAGTGACGGAGTGGGGGGGCGGAATCAGCCCCAGCATTTT. It translates to CASSDGVGGRNQPQHF. This chain joins TRBV2 and TRBJ1-5; D might be TRBD1 (6 bases). The CDR3 runs to 16 residues. Per germline, CDR1 SNHLY and CDR2 FYNNEI. V shed 3 bases and J shed 4 bases, with 16 bases lying between them.

The CDR3 sequence is CASSFLAAGTGGLSYNSPLHF. The CDR3 coding sequence is TGTGCCAGCAGTTTTCTAGCCGCCGGGACAGGGGGCCTCTCCTATAATTCACCCCTCCACTTT. The chain has TRBV27 and TRBJ1-6; 12 bases line up with TRBD1. The V segment lost 3 bases and the J segment 0 bases; nucleotides outside the gene matches: 12. Germline V gives CDR1 MNHEY, CDR2 SMNVEV (reference sequence). The CDR3 is 21 amino acids.

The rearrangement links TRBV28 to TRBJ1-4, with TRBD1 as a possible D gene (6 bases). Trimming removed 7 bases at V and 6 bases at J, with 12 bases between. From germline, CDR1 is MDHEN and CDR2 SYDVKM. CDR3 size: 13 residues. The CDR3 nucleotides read TGTGCCAGCACCCCGGGGGGCGATGAAAAACTGTTTTTT. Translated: CASTPGGDEKLFF.

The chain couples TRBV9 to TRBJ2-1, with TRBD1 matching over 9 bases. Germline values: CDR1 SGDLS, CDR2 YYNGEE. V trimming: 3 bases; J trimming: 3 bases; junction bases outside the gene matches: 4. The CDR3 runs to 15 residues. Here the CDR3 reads CASSARDRVYNEQFF. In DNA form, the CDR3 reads TGTGCCAGCAGCGCCCGGGACAGGGTCTACAATGAGCAGTTCTTC.

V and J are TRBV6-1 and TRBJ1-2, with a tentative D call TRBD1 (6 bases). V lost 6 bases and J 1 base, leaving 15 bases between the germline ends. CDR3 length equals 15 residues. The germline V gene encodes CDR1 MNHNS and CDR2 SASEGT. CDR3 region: CASRAPGTHNYGYTF. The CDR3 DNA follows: TGTGCCAGCAGGGCGCCCGGGACACATAACTATGGCTACACCTTC.

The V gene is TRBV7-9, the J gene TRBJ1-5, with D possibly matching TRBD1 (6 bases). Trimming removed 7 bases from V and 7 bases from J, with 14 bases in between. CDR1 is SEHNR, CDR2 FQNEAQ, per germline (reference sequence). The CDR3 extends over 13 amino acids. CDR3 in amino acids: CASTLGGGQPQHF. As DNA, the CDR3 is TGTGCCAGCACCCTAGGGGGGGGGCAGCCCCAGCATTTT.

CDR3 bases: TGTGCCAGCAGTTTACTGACGGGACAACGTTTGGGGAACACTGAAGCTTTCTTT. Translated: CASSLLTGQRLGNTEAFF. The chain joins TRBV27 to TRBJ1-1; maybe TRBD1 (6 bases). V dropped 2 bases and J dropped 1 base, with 20 bases sitting between them. The CDR3 runs 18 residues. Per the germline V gene, CDR1 is MNHEY and CDR2 is SMNVEV (reference sequence).

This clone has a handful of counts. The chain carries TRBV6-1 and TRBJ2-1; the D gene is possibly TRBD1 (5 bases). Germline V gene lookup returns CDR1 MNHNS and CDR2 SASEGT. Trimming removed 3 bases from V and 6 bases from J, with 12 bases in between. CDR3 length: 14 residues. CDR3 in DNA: TGTGCCAGCAGTGACACAGGAAAGGGCAATGAGCAGTTCTTC. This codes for CASSDTGKGNEQFF.

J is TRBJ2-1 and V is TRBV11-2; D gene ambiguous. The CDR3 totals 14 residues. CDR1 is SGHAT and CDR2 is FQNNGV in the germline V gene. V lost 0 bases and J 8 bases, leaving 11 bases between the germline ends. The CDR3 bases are TGTGCCAGCAGCTTAGATCACACAAGCGATGAGCAGTTCTTC. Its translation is CASSLDHTSDEQFF.

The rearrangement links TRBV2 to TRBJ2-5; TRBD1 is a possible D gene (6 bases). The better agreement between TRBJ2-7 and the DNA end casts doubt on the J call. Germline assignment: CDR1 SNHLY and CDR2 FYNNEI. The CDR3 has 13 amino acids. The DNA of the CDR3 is TGTGCCAGCAGTCGGGACACCAGCTACGAGCAGTACTTC. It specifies CASSRDTSYEQYF.

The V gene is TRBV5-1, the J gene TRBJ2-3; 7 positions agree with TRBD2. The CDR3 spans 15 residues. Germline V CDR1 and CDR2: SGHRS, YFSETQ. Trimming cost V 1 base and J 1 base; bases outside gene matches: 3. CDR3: CASSLSLAGTDTQYF. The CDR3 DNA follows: TGCGCCAGCAGCTTGAGTCTAGCGGGCACAGATACGCAGTATTTT.

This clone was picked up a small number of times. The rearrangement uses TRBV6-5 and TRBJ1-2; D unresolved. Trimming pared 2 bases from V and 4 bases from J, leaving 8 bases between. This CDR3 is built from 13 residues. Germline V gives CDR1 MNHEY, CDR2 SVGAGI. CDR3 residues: CASSYAGSYGYTF. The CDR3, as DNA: TGTGCCAGCAGTTACGCGGGGTCCTATGGCTACACCTTC.